Listed below are T cell receptor beta chains from one sample, sequenced in a study of T cell responses to AZD1222 COVID-19 vaccine. Data came from immunoSEQ multiplex PCR; TCRdb stores just in-frame clones and leaves some out. Of 120,000 to 150,000 clones detected, 90% to 95% appear once; the ten largest clones hold about 1.5%. The sequencing used peripheral blood, collected on day 0 of AZD1222 vaccination. The receptor set was obtained from an adult in good health. Both conserved end residues are part of each CDR3. Fields, in order: J gene, V gene, D gene, clone size, CDR3 DNA, CDR3 protein. The D gene is left open where the match is weak. Clone size is shown for a subset of rows, as once, few, many or a class of expanded clone.

>TRBJ1-5|TRBV28|-|-
TGTGCCAGGGGCCGGGTTCTGTCAGAAAATGATAGCAATCAGCCCCAGCATTTT
CARGRVLSENDSNQPQHF
>TRBJ2-1|TRBV7-3|-|-
TGTGCCAGCAGCCGTGAAGCTTCGGGGTACAATGAGCAGTTCTTC
CASSREASGYNEQFF
>TRBJ2-3|TRBV4-3|-|-
TGCGCCAGCAGCCAAGATGCGGCCGAGGTAGATACGCAGTATTTT
CASSQDAAEVDTQYF
>TRBJ2-6|TRBV28|TRBD2|once
TGTGCCACCGCCGGGGGGAGGCTTTATGGGGCCAACGTCCTGACTTTC
CATAGGRLYGANVLTF
>TRBJ2-7|TRBV5-4|TRBD1|-
TGTGCCAGCAGCTGGGGACAGGGTTATTCCTACGAGCAGTACTTC
CASSWGQGYSYEQYF
>TRBJ1-6|TRBV4-3|TRBD1|-
TGCGCCAGCAGCCATTCGGGACAGGACTATAATTCACCCCTCCACTTT
CASSHSGQDYNSPLHF
>TRBJ1-5|TRBV28|-|-
TGTGCCAGCAGTGCTATCCACGGGAGCCAGCCCCAGCATTTT
CASSAIHGSQPQHF
>TRBJ2-5|TRBV15|-|-
TGTGCCACCAGCAGAGACCCGACAGCCCAAGAGACCCAGTACTTC
CATSRDPTAQETQYF
>TRBJ1-1|TRBV19|-|-
TGTGCCAGTAGTACCACCCTTGGGGGGGGCATGAACACTGAAGCTTTCTTT
CASSTTLGGGMNTEAFF
>TRBJ2-5|TRBV7-9|-|once
TGTGCCAGCAGCTTAGGGGCCCAGGCGGGGGAGACCCAGTACTTC
CASSLGAQAGETQYF
>TRBJ2-7|TRBV9|-|-
TGTGCCAGCAGCGTAGGAGGACAAACGGGGCAGTACTTC
CASSVGGQTGQYF
>TRBJ1-2|TRBV27|TRBD1|-
TGTGCCAGCAGTCGTACTACGGACAGGGCTTATGGCTACACCTTC
CASSRTTDRAYGYTF
>TRBJ2-7|TRBV11-2|TRBD1|once
TGTGCCAGCAGCACCGGGGTGAGGGGGCTGTTCTACGAGCAGTACTTC
CASSTGVRGLFYEQYF
>TRBJ2-2|TRBV3-1/TRBV3-2|TRBD2|-
TGTGCCAGCAGCCAACGACTAGCGGTGAACACCGGGGAGCTGTTTTTT
CASSQRLAVNTGELFF
>TRBJ1-4|TRBV7-9|TRBD1|-
TGTGCCAGCAGCCTAACGACAGGGTTCAGGGATGCGGAAAAACTGTTTTTT
CASSLTTGFRDAEKLFF
>TRBJ1-1|TRBV10-2|-|-
TGCGCCAGCGAATCCACAGGGTGGGAGTTGGCTTTCTTT
CASESTGWELAFF
>TRBJ2-7|TRBV7-9|TRBD2|-
TGTGCCAGCAGTCGAGCGGGAGGGAACGAGCAGTACTTC
CASSRAGGNEQYF
>TRBJ1-1|TRBV7-9|-|-
TGTGCCACCTCCCGCGGGCAAAACACTGAAGCTTTCTTT
CATSRGQNTEAFF
>TRBJ2-3|TRBV12-3/TRBV12-4|-|-
TGTGCCAGCAGGGGGCTACTGCATACGCAGTATTTT
CASRGLLHTQYF
>TRBJ2-7|TRBV5-3|-|-
TGTGCCAGAACCCGGGGGACAAACTTCTACGAGCAGTACTTC
CARTRGTNFYEQYF
>TRBJ2-3|TRBV7-9|-|-
TGTGCCAGCAGCCCGTCGGGCACAGATACGCAGTATTTT
CASSPSGTDTQYF
>TRBJ2-7|TRBV25-1|-|-
TGTGCCAGCAGCCAGACGTATTACGAGCAGTACTTC
CASSQTYYEQYF
>TRBJ2-1|TRBV3-1/TRBV3-2|-|once
TGTGCCAGCGGCGGGTCCCCCAATGAGCAGTTCTTC
CASGGSPNEQFF
>TRBJ1-1|TRBV11-2|-|-
TGTGCCAGCAGCAGAGGACGGGGTGCGCGGCGGGACACTGAAGCTTTCTTT
CASSRGRGARRDTEAFF
>TRBJ2-3|TRBV6-1|-|-
TGTGCCAGCAGTGAACTCGCTGGTCAGGGGAGCACAGATACGCAGTATTTT
CASSELAGQGSTDTQYF
>TRBJ1-5|TRBV19|-|-
TGTGCCAGTAGTTATAGCAATCAGCCCCAGCATTTT
CASSYSNQPQHF
>TRBJ2-5|TRBV5-1|-|-
TGCGCCAGTTCGGGGGTTCCTGAAGAGACCCAGTACTTC
CASSGVPEETQYF
>TRBJ1-5|TRBV5-5|-|-
TGTGCCAGCAGCTTGGGAACGGTTAATCAGCCCCAGCATTTT
CASSLGTVNQPQHF
>TRBJ2-7|TRBV7-2|-|-
TGTGCCAGCAGCCTACAAGGACGGACTGCCGAGCAGTACTTC
CASSLQGRTAEQYF
>TRBJ2-5|TRBV7-2|-|-
TGTGCCAGCAGCCGGTCTAGCGCGTGGGGGGCCGAGACCCAGTACTTC
CASSRSSAWGAETQYF
>TRBJ2-3|TRBV20-1|-|-
TGCAGTGCACAGGACGGGGATACGCAGTATTTT
CSAQDGDTQYF
>TRBJ1-2|TRBV6-5|TRBD1|-
TGTGCCAGCATAGGGACAGGGCATGGCTACACCTTC
CASIGTGHGYTF
>TRBJ1-2|TRBV18|-|once
TGTGCCAGCTCACAAGACCACCGGGGGTATAGTTTAGATGGCTACACCTTC
CASSQDHRGYSLDGYTF
>TRBJ2-5|TRBV24-1|-|-
TGTGCCACCAGTGATTTTCTTGGGGAGACCCAGTACTTC
CATSDFLGETQYF
>TRBJ1-4|TRBV6-2/TRBV6-3|-|once
TGTGCCAGCAGTTACCCCCGCTGGGAAGGGCTGTTTTTT
CASSYPRWEGLFF
>TRBJ2-6|TRBV18|TRBD1|-
TGTGCCAGCTCCCAGACAGGGGGCATCGGGGCCAACGTCCTGACTTTC
CASSQTGGIGANVLTF
>TRBJ1-1|TRBV19|-|-
TGTGCCAGTAGTAGCGGGGGCCAGAACACTGAAGCTTTCTTT
CASSSGGQNTEAFF
>TRBJ1-1|TRBV19|-|-
TGTGCCAGCGTCACCCTAGGACAGCTGAACACTGAAGCTTTCTTT
CASVTLGQLNTEAFF
>TRBJ1-3|TRBV5-1|-|-
TGCGCCAGCAGCTTAGGGGGGCCCGGAAACACCATATATTTT
CASSLGGPGNTIYF
>TRBJ2-7|TRBV7-3|TRBD1|-
TGTGCCAGCAGCCCGGGACAGGGGTACGAGCAGTACTTC
CASSPGQGYEQYF
>TRBJ1-6|TRBV15|-|-
TGTGCCACCAGCAGAGATTTTCAAGGCGGTTCACCCCTCCACTTT
CATSRDFQGGSPLHF
>TRBJ1-6|TRBV7-9|-|-
TGTGCCAGCAGCTTTTCGACCAGCGATTCACCCCTCCACTTT
CASSFSTSDSPLHF